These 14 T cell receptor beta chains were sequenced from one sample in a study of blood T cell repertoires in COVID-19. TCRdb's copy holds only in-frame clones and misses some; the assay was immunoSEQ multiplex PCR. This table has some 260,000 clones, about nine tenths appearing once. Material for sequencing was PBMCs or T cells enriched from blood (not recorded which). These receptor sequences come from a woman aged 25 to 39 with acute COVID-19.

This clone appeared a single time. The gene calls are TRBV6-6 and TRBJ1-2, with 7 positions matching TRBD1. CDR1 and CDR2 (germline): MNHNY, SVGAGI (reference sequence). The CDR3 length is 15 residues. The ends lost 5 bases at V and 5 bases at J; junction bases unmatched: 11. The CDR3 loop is CASSKPTGRTYGYTF. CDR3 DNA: TGTGCCAGCAGTAAGCCGACAGGGAGGACTTATGGCTACACCTTC.

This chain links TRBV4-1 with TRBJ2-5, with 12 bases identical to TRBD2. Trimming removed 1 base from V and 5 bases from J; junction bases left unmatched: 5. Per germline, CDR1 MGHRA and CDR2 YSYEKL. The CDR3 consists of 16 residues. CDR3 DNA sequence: TGCGCCAGCAGCCAAGTGACTAGCGGGGGAGGTGAGACCCAGTACTTC. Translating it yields CASSQVTSGGGETQYF.

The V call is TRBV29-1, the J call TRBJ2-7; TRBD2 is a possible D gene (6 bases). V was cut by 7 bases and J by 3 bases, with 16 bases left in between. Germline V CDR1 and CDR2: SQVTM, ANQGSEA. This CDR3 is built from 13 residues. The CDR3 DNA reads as TGCAGCGCCGGGGGTCGCACTATCTACGAGCAGTACTTC. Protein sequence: CSAGGRTIYEQYF.

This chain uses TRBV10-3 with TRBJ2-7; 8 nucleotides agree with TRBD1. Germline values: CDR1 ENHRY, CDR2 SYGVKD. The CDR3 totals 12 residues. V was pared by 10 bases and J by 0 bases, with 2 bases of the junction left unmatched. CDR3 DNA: TGTGCCACTGGACAGGGCTCCTACGAGCAGTACTTC. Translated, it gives CATGQGSYEQYF.

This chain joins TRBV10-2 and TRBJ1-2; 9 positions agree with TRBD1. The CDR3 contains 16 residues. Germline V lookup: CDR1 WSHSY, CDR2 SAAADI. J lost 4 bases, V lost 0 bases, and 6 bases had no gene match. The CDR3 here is CASSESRTGVSYGYTF. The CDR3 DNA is TGCGCCAGCAGTGAGTCTAGGACAGGGGTTAGCTATGGCTACACCTTC.

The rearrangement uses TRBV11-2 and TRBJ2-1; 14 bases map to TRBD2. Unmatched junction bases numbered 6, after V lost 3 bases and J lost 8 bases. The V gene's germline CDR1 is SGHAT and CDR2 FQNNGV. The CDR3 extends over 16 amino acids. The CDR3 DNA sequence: TGTGCCAGCAGCTTGGGACTAGCGGGAGTTTTAGATGAGCAGTTCTTC. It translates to CASSLGLAGVLDEQFF.

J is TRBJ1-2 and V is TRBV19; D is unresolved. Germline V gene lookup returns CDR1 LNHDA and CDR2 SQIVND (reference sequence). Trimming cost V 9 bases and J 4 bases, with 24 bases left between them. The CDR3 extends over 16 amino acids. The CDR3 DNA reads TGTGCCAGGACCCTGAGTTGTGGGAGCGGATGCTATGGCTACACCTTC. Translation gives CARTLSCGSGCYGYTF.

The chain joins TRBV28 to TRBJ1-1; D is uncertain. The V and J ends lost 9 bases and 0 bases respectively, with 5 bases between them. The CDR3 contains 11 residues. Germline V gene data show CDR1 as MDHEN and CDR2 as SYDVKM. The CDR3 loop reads CASLMNTEAFF. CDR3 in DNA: TGTGCCAGTCTAATGAACACTGAAGCTTTCTTT. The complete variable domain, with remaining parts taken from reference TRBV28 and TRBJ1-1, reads DVKVTQSSRYLVKRTGEKVFLECVQDMDHENMFWYRQDPGLGLRLIYFSYDVKMKEKGDIPEGYSVSREKKERFSLILESASTNQTSMYLCASLMNTEAFFGQGTRLTVV.

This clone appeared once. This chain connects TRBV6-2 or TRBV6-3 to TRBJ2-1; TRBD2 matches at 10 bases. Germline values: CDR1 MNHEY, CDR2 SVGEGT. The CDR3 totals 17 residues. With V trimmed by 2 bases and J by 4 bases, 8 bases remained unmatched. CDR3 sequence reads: CASSYPQGAGGYNEQFF. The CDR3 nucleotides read TGTGCCAGCAGTTACCCGCAGGGAGCGGGAGGGTACAATGAGCAGTTCTTC.

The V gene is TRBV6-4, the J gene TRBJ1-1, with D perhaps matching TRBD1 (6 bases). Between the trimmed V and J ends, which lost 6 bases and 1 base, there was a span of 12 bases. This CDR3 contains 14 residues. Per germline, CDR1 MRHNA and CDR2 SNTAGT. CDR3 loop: CASRATTGNTEAFF. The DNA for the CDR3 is TGTGCCAGCAGAGCAACGACAGGGAACACTGAAGCTTTCTTT.

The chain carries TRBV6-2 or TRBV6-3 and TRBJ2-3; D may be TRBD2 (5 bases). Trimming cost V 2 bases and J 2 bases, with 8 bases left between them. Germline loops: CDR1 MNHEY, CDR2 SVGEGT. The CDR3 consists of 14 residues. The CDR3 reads CASSYEGYTDTQYF. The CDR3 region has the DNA TGTGCCAGCAGTTACGAGGGCTACACAGATACGCAGTATTTT.

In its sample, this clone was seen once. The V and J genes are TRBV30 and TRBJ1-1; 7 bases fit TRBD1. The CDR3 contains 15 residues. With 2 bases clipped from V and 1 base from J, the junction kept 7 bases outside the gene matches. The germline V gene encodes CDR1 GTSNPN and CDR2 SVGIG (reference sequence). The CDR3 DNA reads TGTGCCTGGAGTCGAGACTGGACAGGGAACACTGAAGCTTTCTTT. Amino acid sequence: CAWSRDWTGNTEAFF.

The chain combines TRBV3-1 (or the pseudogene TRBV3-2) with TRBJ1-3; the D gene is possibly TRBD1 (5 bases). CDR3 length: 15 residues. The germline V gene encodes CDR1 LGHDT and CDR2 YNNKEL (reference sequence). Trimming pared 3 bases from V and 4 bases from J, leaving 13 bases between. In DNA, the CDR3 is TGTGCCAGCAGCCAGCTGTCAGGGTCAGGAAACACCATATATTTT. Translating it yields CASSQLSGSGNTIYF.

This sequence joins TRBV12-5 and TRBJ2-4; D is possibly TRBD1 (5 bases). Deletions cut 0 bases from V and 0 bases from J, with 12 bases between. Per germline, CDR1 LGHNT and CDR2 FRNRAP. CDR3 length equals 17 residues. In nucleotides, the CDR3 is TGTGCTAGTGGTTTGGTAGGGCAGGGTAAAGCCAAAAACATTCAGTACTTC. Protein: CASGLVGQGKAKNIQYF.